These 24 T cell receptor delta chains originate from one sample sequenced in a study of gamma-delta chains in newborns, infants, children (dated by TCRdb to between 2018 and 2020). Sequencing took place on an Illumina MiSeq. For TCRdb, the public reads were processed anew by CATT, and duplicate DNA sequences were folded into one row. This sample is represented by about 11,000 delta-chain clones; about 3.6% of them were singletons. The ten top clones hold approximately 9.3% of the sample. The sample was blood. These receptors all stem from a child who was a newborn, infant or young child, either healthy, febrile or measles-vaccinated (not recorded which).

The V gene is TRDV2, the J gene TRDJ3; 7 bases align to TRDD3. The CDR3 runs to 19 residues. V shed 3 bases, J shed 0 bases, and the junction held 10 bases outside the gene matches. Per the germline V gene, CDR1 is GEAIGNYY and CDR2 is EKD. The CDR3 bases are TGTGCCTGTGACGCTGCTGGGGGCCTAAGCTCCTGGGACACCCGACAGATGTTTTTC. It translates to CACDAAGGLSSWDTRQMFF.

This rearrangement joins TRDV1 to TRDJ1; D might be TRDD2 or TRDD3, each matching 7 bases. Germline V lookup: CDR1 TSWWSYY, CDR2 QGS. The V end was cut by 4 bases, the J end by 0 bases, with 27 bases between. This CDR3 comprises 20 residues. CDR3 bases: TGTGCTCTTGGGGTTTCCTCCTTCCTGGGGGGCCTACTGTACACCGATAAACTCATCTTT. This codes for CALGVSSFLGGLLYTDKLIF.

This clone was counted a few times. The chain carries TRDV1 and TRDJ1; D may correspond to TRDD2 or TRDD3 (5 bases each). Per the germline V gene, CDR1 is TSWWSYY and CDR2 is QGS. The CDR3 is 23 residues long. The V end lost 0 bases, the J end lost 2 bases, and 34 bases lay between the germline ends. The CDR3 region has the DNA TGTGCTCTTGGGGAACTAAAACGAGCCCTACTCTGGGTGAACCTGGTGGAGACCGATAAACTCATCTTT. Protein sequence: CALGELKRALLWVNLVETDKLIF.

With regard to this clone: The sample contains more than one DNA sequence encoding this CDR3. This chain uses TRDV2 with TRDJ2; 7 bases line up with TRDD3. The germline CDR1 and CDR2 sequences are GEAIGNYY and EKD. V was pared by 7 bases and J by 4 bases, with 8 bases of the junction left unmatched. The CDR3 runs to 14 residues. Written as DNA, the CDR3 is TGTGCCTGCGACCCCTGGGGGCCGACAGCACAACTCTTCTTT. Amino acid sequence: CACDPWGPTAQLFF.

For this clone: One end of the junction does not line up with germline, which may come from a read error. The gene calls are TRDV1 and TRDJ1; 13 bases align to TRDD3. The CDR3 contains 23 residues. Germline V gene lookup returns CDR1 TSWWSYY and CDR2 QGS. CDR3 in DNA: TGTGCTCTTGGGGAAGTTTCTGGTCCTTACGGCTCCTACTGGGGGATACGCGCCGATAAACTCACCTTT. Encoded protein: CALGEVSGPYGSYWGIRADKLTF.

About this clone itself: The germline gene is not matched at one end of the junction; a read error may be the cause. This rearrangement joins TRDV1 to TRDJ1; 9 positions agree with TRDD3. Looked up from germline, CDR1 is TSWWSYY and CDR2 is QGS. The CDR3 is 24 residues long. CDR3 loop: CALGSNIIGTYRTGGTQYTDKLIF. CDR3 in DNA: TGTGCCCTTGGGTCCAATATCATCGGCACCTACCGTACTGGGGGAACCCAGTACACCGATAAACTCATCTTT.

The CDR3 loop is CALGERLYLGPSAISLLGDTQYTDKLIF. The CDR3 region has the DNA TGTGCTCTTGGGGAACGATTGTACCTCGGGCCTTCCGCCATCTCCTTACTGGGGGATACGCAGTACACCGATAAACTCATCTTT. The chain has TRDV1 and TRDJ1, with 13 bases matching TRDD3. The germline V gene has CDR1 TSWWSYY and CDR2 QGS. CDR3 length equals 28 residues. Trimming at V came to 1 base and at J to 0 bases, leaving 35 bases not matched to a gene.

This clone turned up a few times. The chain couples TRDV1 to TRDJ1; 8 bases match TRDD3. The germline CDR1 and CDR2 sequences are TSWWSYY and QGS. V gave up 2 bases and J gave up 0 bases; unmatched junction bases: 26. CDR3 length: 23 residues. For the CDR3, the DNA is TGTGCTCTTGGGGAAGTACTGGGGGCTACCACCGGCCTGGGCACTGGGTACACCGATAAACTCATCTTT. It codes for CALGEVLGATTGLGTGYTDKLIF.

This clone was recorded a few times. The chain carries TRDV2 and TRDJ1; 12 bases agree with TRDD3. The CDR3 is 23 residues long. J was trimmed by 0 bases and V by 4 bases; bases with no gene match: 26. CDR1 and CDR2 from the germline V gene are GEAIGNYY and EKD. The chain's CDR3 is CACDTVLKTLGDTKGAYTDKLIF. CDR3 nucleotide sequence: TGTGCCTGTGATACCGTGCTAAAAACACTGGGGGATACCAAGGGAGCGTACACCGATAAACTCATCTTT.

This clone is categorized as medium-sized. The chain uses TRDV2 and TRDJ1, with 8 bases identical to TRDD3. V lost 0 bases and J lost 1; bases outside the gene matches: 18. In germline, CDR1 is GEAIGNYY, CDR2 EKD. The CDR3 totals 20 residues. CDR3 bases: TGTGCCTGTGACACCGTATCACGAGGGGATACCAATCTAGTCACCGATAAACTCATCTTT. Its translation is CACDTVSRGDTNLVTDKLIF.

A few counts support this clone. Other DNA variants within this sample encode the same CDR3. The chain links TRDV1 to TRDJ1; unclear D gene. Between the trimmed V and J ends, which lost 0 bases and 8 bases, there was a span of 22 bases. Looked up from germline, CDR1 is TSWWSYY and CDR2 is QGS. This CDR3 has 17 amino acids. CDR3 nucleotide sequence: TGTGCTCTTGGGGAACTGGGCCGTTTGGGTGGCAGCGACAAACTCATCTTT. It specifies CALGELGRLGGSDKLIF.

This clone was detected a few times. V and J are TRDV2 and TRDJ2; D is perhaps TRDD3 (6 bases). CDR1 GEAIGNYY and CDR2 EKD come from the germline V gene. The CDR3 sequence is 18 residues long. The V gene lost 2 bases and the J gene lost 1 base, with 19 bases spanning the gap. This CDR3 reads CACDNIRTGPILTAQLFF. The CDR3 DNA is TGTGCCTGTGACAATATCCGTACTGGGCCAATTTTGACAGCACAACTCTTCTTT.

This clone appeared a few times. This chain uses TRDV2 with TRDJ2; TRDD3 is a possible D gene (5 bases). The CDR3 length is 17 residues. Trimming stripped 1 base from V and 0 bases from J, with 14 bases between. Germline V gene sequence: CDR1 GEAIGNYY, CDR2 EKD. The CDR3, as DNA: TGTGCCTGTGACACTGTGGGATCGCAAGCTTTGACAGCACAACTCTTCTTT. Translation: CACDTVGSQALTAQLFF.

The table lists this clone with a few counts. The chain has TRDV1 and TRDJ1; D not certain. Germline V gene lookup returns CDR1 TSWWSYY and CDR2 QGS. V was trimmed by 2 bases and J by 7 bases, leaving 23 bases between them. This CDR3 is built from 17 residues. The CDR3 sequence is CALGEIQFRPEELKLIF. The CDR3 DNA follows: TGTGCTCTTGGGGAAATTCAATTCCGGCCGGAGGAGCTTAAACTCATCTTT.

This clone turned up a few times. The chain joins TRDV1 to TRDJ1; a possible D gene is TRDD2 (6 bases). Trimming removed 1 base at V and 3 bases at J, with 27 bases between. This CDR3 contains 20 residues. CDR1 is TSWWSYY, CDR2 QGS, per germline. In DNA, the CDR3 is TGTGCTCTTGGGGAACCCTGGTCTACCTTCCCCAGTCGTAGGGCCGATAAACTCATCTTT. This codes for CALGEPWSTFPSRRADKLIF.

This sequence joins TRDV1 and TRDJ1, with 7 bases aligning to TRDD3. Germline CDR1 TSWWSYY, CDR2 QGS. Trimming cost V 2 bases and J 3 bases; bases outside gene matches: 21. The CDR3 consists of 20 residues. This chain's CDR3 is CALGEFSVVFGGHGADKLIF. CDR3 nucleotides: TGTGCTCTTGGGGAATTCTCCGTTGTGTTTGGGGGACATGGGGCCGATAAACTCATCTTT.

This clone is categorized as medium-sized. Other nucleotide sequences from this sample produce the same CDR3. The V and J genes are TRDV1 and TRDJ1; D remains unclear. The CDR3 consists of 19 residues. V lost 7 bases and J lost 0, with 27 bases in between. CDR1 TSWWSYY and CDR2 QGS come from the germline V gene. DNA of the CDR3: TGTGCTCTTGTCTACGGATGGGTCGCGCGTTCAACTTACACCGATAAACTCATCTTT. This codes for CALVYGWVARSTYTDKLIF.

This rearrangement joins TRDV1 to TRDJ1; 7 positions agree with TRDD3. Trimming took 2 bases from V and 0 from J; bases not matched to a gene: 15. The CDR3 contains 19 residues. In germline, CDR1 is TSWWSYY, CDR2 QGS. CDR3 sequence (DNA): TGTGCTCTTGGGGAAGTAACCGGGCTCCGCCTGGGGGACACCGATAAACTCATCTTT. This sequence encodes CALGEVTGLRLGDTDKLIF.

A word on this clone: A far bigger clonotype differs at one base, so this is likely a read error. The sample holds other DNA sequences that translate to the same CDR3. The chain is built from TRDV2 and TRDJ1, with 7 bases matching TRDD3. This CDR3 region has 17 residues. The V gene's germline CDR1 is GEAIGNYY and CDR2 EKD. Germline trimming cut 4 bases from V and 0 bases from J; bases unmatched to any gene: 13. The CDR3 protein is CACDNVEGYKNTDKLIF. As DNA, the CDR3 is TGTGCCTGTGATAACGTAGAGGGATACAAGAACACCGATAAACTCATCTTT.

This clone was counted only a few times. Other DNA sequences in this specimen translate into the identical CDR3. V is TRDV2 and J is TRDJ3; D possibly corresponds to TRDD3 (6 bases). The germline V and J ends were trimmed by 0 bases and 4 bases, with 18 bases remaining between them. CDR1 GEAIGNYY and CDR2 EKD come from the germline V gene. The CDR3 covers 19 residues. The CDR3 DNA reads as TGTGCCTGTGACACCGTGGGATATAACCTCTCATGGGACACCCGACAGATGTTTTTC. Translating it yields CACDTVGYNLSWDTRQMFF.

About this clone itself: A read error is likely here: a far larger clone is one base away. Other DNA sequences of this sample code for an identical CDR3. The gene calls are TRDV1 and TRDJ3, with TRDD3 identical over 7 bases. The CDR3 runs to 18 residues. Germline CDR1 TSWWSYY, CDR2 QGS. The CDR3 loop reads CALGERWGSSWDTRQMFF. The CDR3, as DNA: TGCGCTCTTGGGGAACGGTGGGGGAGCTCCTGGGACACCCGACAGATGTTTTTC.

V usage is TRDV1 and J usage is TRDJ1; D may be TRDD2 or TRDD3 (6 bases each). Between the trimmed V and J ends, which lost 5 bases and 2 bases, there was a span of 36 bases. CDR1 is TSWWSYY and CDR2 is QGS in the germline V gene. The CDR3 sequence is 22 residues long. CDR3 in amino acids: CALGNHSYPFSWGHAGTDKLIF. CDR3 DNA: TGTGCTCTTGGGAATCACTCCTACCCGTTCTCCTGGGGTCATGCGGGGACCGATAAACTCATCTTT.

By its share, this clone is medium-sized. The chain links TRDV2 to TRDJ1; 12 bases map to TRDD3. Per the germline V gene, CDR1 is GEAIGNYY and CDR2 is EKD. V was pared by 0 bases and J by 3 bases, with 13 bases of the junction left unmatched. This CDR3 comprises 19 residues. CDR3 sequence reads: CACDTLPLLGDTPPDKLIF. CDR3 in DNA: TGTGCCTGTGACACCCTCCCCTTACTGGGGGATACCCCCCCCGATAAACTCATCTTT.

Turning to this clone: The same CDR3 is also encoded by other DNA sequences in this sample. The chain is built from TRDV1 and TRDJ1; 8 nucleotides align to TRDD3. Germline lookup yields CDR1 TSWWSYY and CDR2 QGS. V lost 3 bases to trimming and J lost 4 bases; unmatched junction nucleotides: 22. The CDR3 is 20 residues long. CDR3 sequence: CALGDTPLRTYWGLFDKLIF. The CDR3 bases are TGTGCTCTTGGGGATACACCTCTTCGTACGTACTGGGGGTTGTTCGATAAACTCATCTTT.